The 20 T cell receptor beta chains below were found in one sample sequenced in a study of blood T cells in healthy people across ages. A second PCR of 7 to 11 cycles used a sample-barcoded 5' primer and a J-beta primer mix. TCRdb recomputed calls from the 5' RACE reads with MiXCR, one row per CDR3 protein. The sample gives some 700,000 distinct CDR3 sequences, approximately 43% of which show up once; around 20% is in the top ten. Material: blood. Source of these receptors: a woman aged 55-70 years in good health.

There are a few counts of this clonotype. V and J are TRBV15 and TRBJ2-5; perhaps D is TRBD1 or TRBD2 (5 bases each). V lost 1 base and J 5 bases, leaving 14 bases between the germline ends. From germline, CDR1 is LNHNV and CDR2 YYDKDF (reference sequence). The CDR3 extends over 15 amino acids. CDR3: CATSRVRDGWETQYF. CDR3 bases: TGTGCCACCAGCAGAGTACGGGACGGATGGGAGACCCAGTACTTC.

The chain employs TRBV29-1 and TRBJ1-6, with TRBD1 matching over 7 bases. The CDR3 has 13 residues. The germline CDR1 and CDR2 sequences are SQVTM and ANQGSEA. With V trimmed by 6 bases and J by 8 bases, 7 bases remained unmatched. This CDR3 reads CSVATGRDSPLHF. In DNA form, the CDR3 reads TGCAGCGTAGCGACAGGGCGAGATTCACCCCTCCACTTT.

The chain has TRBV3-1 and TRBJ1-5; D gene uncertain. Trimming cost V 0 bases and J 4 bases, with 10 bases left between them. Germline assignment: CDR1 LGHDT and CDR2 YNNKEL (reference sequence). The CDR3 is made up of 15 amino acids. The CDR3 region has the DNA TGTGCCAGCAGCCAAGATTTGCAGGCAAATCAGCCCCAGCATTTT. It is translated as CASSQDLQANQPQHF.

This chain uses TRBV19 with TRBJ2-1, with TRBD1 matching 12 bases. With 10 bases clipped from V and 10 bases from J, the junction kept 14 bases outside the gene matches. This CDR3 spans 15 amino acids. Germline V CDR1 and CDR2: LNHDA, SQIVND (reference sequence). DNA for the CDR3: TGTGCCACCTACGAAACCGGGACAGGGGGCTGGGAGCAGTTCTTC. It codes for CATYETGTGGWEQFF.

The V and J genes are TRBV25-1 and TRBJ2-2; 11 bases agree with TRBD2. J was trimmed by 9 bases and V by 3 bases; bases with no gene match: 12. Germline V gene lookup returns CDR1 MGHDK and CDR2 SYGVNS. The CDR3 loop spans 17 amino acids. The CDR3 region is CASSDTPGTSGGRELFF. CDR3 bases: TGTGCCAGCAGTGATACTCCCGGGACTAGCGGTGGTAGGGAGCTGTTTTTT. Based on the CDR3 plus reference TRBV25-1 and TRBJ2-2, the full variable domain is EADIYQTPRYLVIGTGKKITLECSQTMGHDKMYWYQQDPGMELHLIHYSYGVNSTEKGDLSSESTVSRIRTEHFPLTLESARPSHTSQYLCASSDTPGTSGGRELFFGEGSRLTVL.

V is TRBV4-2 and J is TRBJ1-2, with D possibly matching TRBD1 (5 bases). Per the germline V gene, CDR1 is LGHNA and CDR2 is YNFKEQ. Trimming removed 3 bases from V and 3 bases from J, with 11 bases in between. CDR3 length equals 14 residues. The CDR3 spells CASSHLGGDYGYTF. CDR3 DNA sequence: TGTGCCAGCAGCCACCTGGGGGGGGACTATGGCTACACCTTC.

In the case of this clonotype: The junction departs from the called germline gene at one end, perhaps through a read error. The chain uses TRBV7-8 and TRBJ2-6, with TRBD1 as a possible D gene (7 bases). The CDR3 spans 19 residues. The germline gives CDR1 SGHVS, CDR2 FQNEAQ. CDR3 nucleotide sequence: TGTGCCAGCAGCTATGGGGGGAGGACAGGCACCTCTGGGCCCAACGTCCTGACTTTC. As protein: CASSYGGRTGTSGPNVLTF.

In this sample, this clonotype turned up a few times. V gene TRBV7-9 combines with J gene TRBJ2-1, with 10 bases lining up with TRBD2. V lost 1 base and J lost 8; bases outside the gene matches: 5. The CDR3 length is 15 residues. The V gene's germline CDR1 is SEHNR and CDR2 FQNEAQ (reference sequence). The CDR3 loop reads CASSLEASGGYEQFF. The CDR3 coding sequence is TGTGCCAGCAGCTTAGAGGCTAGCGGGGGTTATGAGCAGTTCTTC.

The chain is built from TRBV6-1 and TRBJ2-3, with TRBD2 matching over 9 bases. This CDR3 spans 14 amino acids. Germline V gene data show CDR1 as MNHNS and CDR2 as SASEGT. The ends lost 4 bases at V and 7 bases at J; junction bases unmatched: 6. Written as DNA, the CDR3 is TGTGCCAGCAGTGCGGGACTAGCCGAAAATACGCAGTATTTT. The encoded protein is CASSAGLAENTQYF.

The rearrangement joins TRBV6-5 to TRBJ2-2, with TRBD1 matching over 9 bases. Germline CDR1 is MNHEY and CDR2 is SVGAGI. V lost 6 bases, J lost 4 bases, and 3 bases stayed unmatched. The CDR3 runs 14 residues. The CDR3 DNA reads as TGTGCCAGCAGCTGGGACAGGGTCACCGGGGAGCTGTTTTTT. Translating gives CASSWDRVTGELFF.

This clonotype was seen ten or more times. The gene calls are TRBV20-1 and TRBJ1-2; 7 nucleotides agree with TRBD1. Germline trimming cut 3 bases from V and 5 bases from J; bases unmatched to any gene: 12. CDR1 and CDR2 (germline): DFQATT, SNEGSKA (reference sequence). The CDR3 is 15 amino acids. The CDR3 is CSASGGRGRVYGYTF. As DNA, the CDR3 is TGCAGTGCTAGTGGCGGGAGGGGGCGAGTATATGGCTACACCTTC.

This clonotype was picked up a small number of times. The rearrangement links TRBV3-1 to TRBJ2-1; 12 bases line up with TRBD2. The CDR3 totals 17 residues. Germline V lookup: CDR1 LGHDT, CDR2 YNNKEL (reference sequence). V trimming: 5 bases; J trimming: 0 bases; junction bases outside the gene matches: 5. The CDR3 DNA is TGTGCCAGCAGCGAAACTAGCGGGGGGAGCTCCTACAATGAGCAGTTCTTC. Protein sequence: CASSETSGGSSYNEQFF.

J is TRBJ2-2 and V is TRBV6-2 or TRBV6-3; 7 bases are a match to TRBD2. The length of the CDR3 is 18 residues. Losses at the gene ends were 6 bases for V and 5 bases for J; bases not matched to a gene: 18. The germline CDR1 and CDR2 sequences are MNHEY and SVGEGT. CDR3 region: CASSGLFSGPAWTGELFF. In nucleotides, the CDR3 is TGTGCCAGCAGCGGTCTCTTTAGCGGGCCGGCGTGGACCGGGGAGCTGTTTTTT.

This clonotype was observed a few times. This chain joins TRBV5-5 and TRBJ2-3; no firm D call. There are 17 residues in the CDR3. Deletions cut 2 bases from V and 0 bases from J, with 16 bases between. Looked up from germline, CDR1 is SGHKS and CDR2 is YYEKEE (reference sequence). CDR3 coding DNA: TGTGCCAGCAGCTTAGCTCTCAGATCCTTGAGCACAGATACGCAGTATTTT. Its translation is CASSLALRSLSTDTQYF. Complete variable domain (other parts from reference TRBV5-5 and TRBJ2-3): DAGVTQSPTHLIKTRGQQVTLRCSPISGHKSVSWYQQVLGQGPQFIFQYYEKEERGRGNFPDRFSARQFPNYSSELNVNALLLGDSALYLCASSLALRSLSTDTQYFGPGTRLTVL.

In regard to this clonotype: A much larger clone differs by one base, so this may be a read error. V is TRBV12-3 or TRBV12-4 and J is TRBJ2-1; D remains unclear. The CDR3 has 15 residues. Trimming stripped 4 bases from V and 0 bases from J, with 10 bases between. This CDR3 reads CASSCPWSSYNEQFF. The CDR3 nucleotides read TGTGCCAGCAGTTGCCCCTGGAGCTCCTACAATGAGCAGTTCTTC.

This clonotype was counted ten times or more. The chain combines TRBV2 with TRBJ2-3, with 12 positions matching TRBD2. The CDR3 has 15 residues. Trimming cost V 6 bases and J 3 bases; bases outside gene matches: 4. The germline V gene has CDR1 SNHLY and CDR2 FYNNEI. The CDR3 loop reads CASRRLAGETDTQYF. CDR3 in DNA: TGTGCCAGCAGACGACTAGCGGGAGAGACAGATACGCAGTATTTT.

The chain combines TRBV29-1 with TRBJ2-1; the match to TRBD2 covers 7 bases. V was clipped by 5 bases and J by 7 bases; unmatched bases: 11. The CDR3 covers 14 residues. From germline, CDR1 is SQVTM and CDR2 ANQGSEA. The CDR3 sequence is CSVSDSGGVNEQFF. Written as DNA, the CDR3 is TGCAGCGTTAGCGATTCGGGAGGAGTAAATGAGCAGTTCTTC.

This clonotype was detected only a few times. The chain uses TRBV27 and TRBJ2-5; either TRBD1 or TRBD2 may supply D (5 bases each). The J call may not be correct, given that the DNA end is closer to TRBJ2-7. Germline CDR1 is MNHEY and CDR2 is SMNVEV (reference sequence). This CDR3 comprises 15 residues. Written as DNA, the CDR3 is TGTGCCAGCAGTTTATCTCCGGGACGGGCCTACGAGCAGTACTTC. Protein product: CASSLSPGRAYEQYF.

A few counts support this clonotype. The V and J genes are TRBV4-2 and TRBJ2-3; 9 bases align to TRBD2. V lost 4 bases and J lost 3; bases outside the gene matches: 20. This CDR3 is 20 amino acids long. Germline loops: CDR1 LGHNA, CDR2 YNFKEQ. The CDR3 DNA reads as TGTGCCAGCAGCCTCTCGATGGGCGCGGGAGGGCCAAGGAAAACAGATACGCAGTATTTT. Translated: CASSLSMGAGGPRKTDTQYF.

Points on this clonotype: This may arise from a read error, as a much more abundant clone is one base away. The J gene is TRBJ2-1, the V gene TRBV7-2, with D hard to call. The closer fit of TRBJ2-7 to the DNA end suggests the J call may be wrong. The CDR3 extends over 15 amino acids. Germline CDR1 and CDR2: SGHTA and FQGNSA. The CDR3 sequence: CASSLAESSYNEQYF. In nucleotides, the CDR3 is TGTGCCAGCAGCTTAGCGGAGAGCTCCTACAATGAGCAGTACTTC.